This T cell receptor (beta chain) was sequenced during a study of CD8+CD57+ T cells in acquired aplastic anemia. Germline lookup yields CDR1 DFQATT and CDR2 SNEGSKA (reference sequence). The CDR3 is 12 amino acids. V lost 5 bases to trimming and J lost 11 bases, with 18 bases between them. CDR3 and TCR beta VDJ profiling relied on a genomic DNA template. TCRdb itself ran the reads through MiXCR, one entry per CDR3 protein. The table shows around 400,000 distinct CDR3 sequences, with 55% to 75% occurring only once. The source is a human donor in good health, serving as a control. The sequencing sample was made of sorted CD4+, CD8+, or CD8+CD57+ T cells (not recorded which) from PBMCs. The rearrangement uses TRBV20-1 and TRBJ1-2; tentative D call: TRBD1 (5 bases). This chain's CDR3 is CSADSTGEGYTF. CDR3 nucleotide sequence: TGCAGTGCTGATTCCACAGGCGAGGGGTACACCTTC.